The rows below give T cell receptor beta chains drawn from one sample of a study. TCRdb independently ran MiXCR on the RT-PCR reads; one entry per CDR3 protein. This table holds more than 550,000 distinct CDR3 sequences, about 14% found once. Sequenced: memory CD4+ T cells from blood. The receptors were sampled from a female donor in good health, serving as a healthy control. Each CDR3 is given with its conserved first and last residue. A D gene is named only where the DNA matches it firmly. The size of a clone is reported for some rows only, either as once, few or many, or as a class for expanded clones.

v_call,d_call,j_call,clone_size,cdr3_nt,cdr3_aa
TRBV7-2,NA,TRBJ1-1,many,TGTGCCAGCAGTAAGCTTTCGGAGACTGAAGCTTTCTTT,CASSKLSETEAFF
TRBV5-1,NA,TRBJ1-3,NA,TGCGCCAGCAGCTCCGGGGCAAACGCCGGAAACACCATATATTTT,CASSSGANAGNTIYF
TRBV30,NA,TRBJ1-1,NA,TGTGCCTGGCTAGCGAACACTGAAGCTTTCTTT,CAWLANTEAFF
TRBV5-1,TRBD2,TRBJ2-1,NA,TGCGCCAGCAGCTCATCAACTAGCGGGACCTACAATGAGCAGTTCTTC,CASSSSTSGTYNEQFF
TRBV28,TRBD2,TRBJ2-5,NA,TGTGCCAGCAGTACCCCAGCTAGCGGGATTGAGACCCAGTACTTC,CASSTPASGIETQYF
TRBV6-1,NA,TRBJ2-1,NA,TGTGCCAGCAGTGGATGGGGCGACTCCTACAATGAGCAGTTCTTC,CASSGWGDSYNEQFF
TRBV12-3/TRBV12-4,NA,TRBJ1-1,many,TGTGCCATCCGGCCTCCTGCGGGGAACACTGAAGCTTTCTTT,CAIRPPAGNTEAFF
TRBV6-6,TRBD2,TRBJ2-1,few,TGTGCCAGCAGTTACGGGCGGGAGAGCTATGAGCAGTTCTTC,CASSYGRESYEQFF
TRBV15,NA,TRBJ1-5,NA,TGTGCCACCAGCAGAGGTGGCAATAGCAATCAGCCCCAGCATTTT,CATSRGGNSNQPQHF
TRBV5-6,TRBD2,TRBJ2-7,many,TGTGCCAGCAGCGCGGGACTAGATAGGCCTGAGCAGTACTTC,CASSAGLDRPEQYF
TRBV7-9,NA,TRBJ1-4,NA,TGTGCCAGCAGCCGACTTCAGGGCGTCAGCCAAGATGAAAAACTGTTTTTT,CASSRLQGVSQDEKLFF
TRBV7-2,TRBD2,TRBJ2-5,few,TGTGCCAGCAGCTCACAGGGGAGCGGGGGGAGCGAGACCCAGTACTTC,CASSSQGSGGSETQYF
TRBV27,NA,TRBJ2-2,few,TGTGCCAGCAGTTGGGGGCAAGACACCGGGGAGCTGTTTTTT,CASSWGQDTGELFF
TRBV30,TRBD1,TRBJ2-7,many,TGTGCCTGGACCGGGACAGGGCAGCGCGAGCAGTACTTC,CAWTGTGQREQYF
TRBV24-1,NA,TRBJ1-5,few,TGTGCCACCAGTGATAAAGCTAATCAGCCCCAGCATTTT,CATSDKANQPQHF
TRBV2,NA,TRBJ1-2,NA,TGTGCCAGCAGAGGAGGGGTGCATGGCTACACCTTC,CASRGGVHGYTF
TRBV9,NA,TRBJ2-3,many,TGTGCCAGCAGAGGAGAGGGAGATACGCAGTATTTT,CASRGEGDTQYF
TRBV5-4,TRBD2,TRBJ2-7,many,TGTGCCAGCAGGTTCGGACTAGCATCCTACGAGCAGTACTTC,CASRFGLASYEQYF
TRBV24-1,NA,TRBJ2-2,few,TGTGCCACCAGTGATCCCACTAGAACCATCCCCGGGGAGCTGTTTTTT,CATSDPTRTIPGELFF
TRBV20-1,NA,TRBJ2-7,NA,TGCAGTGCTAGGGACCCTCTCTACGAGCAGTACTTC,CSARDPLYEQYF
TRBV3-1,TRBD2,TRBJ2-2,many,TGTGCCAGCAGTCTGACTAGCACGAACACCGGGGAGCTGTTTTTT,CASSLTSTNTGELFF
TRBV20-1,TRBD1,TRBJ2-7,many,TGCAGTGCTGAGGCGGTGACAGGGAGAAAATGGGAGCAGTACTTC,CSAEAVTGRKWEQYF
TRBV7-2,NA,TRBJ1-5,few,TGTGCCAGCAGCAAGCCGGGGGGTCAGCCCCAGCATTTT,CASSKPGGQPQHF
TRBV10-3,TRBD1,TRBJ2-2,many,TGTGCCATCCGGGGACAGTCGGCGGCCTACACCGGGGAGCTGTTTTTT,CAIRGQSAAYTGELFF
TRBV7-7,TRBD1,TRBJ1-3,many,TGTGCTAGCAGCTTAGTACCCGGGACAGGGCAAGGAGGAAACACCATATATTTT,CASSLVPGTGQGGNTIYF
TRBV6-5,NA,TRBJ2-3,few,TGTGCCAGCAGTTACGGGACCTTTTCAGATACGCAGTATTTT,CASSYGTFSDTQYF
TRBV27,NA,TRBJ2-1,few,TGTGCCAGCAAACTCTCTCAATATAGCAGAAGCTCCTACAATGAGCAGTTCTTC,CASKLSQYSRSSYNEQFF
TRBV20-1,NA,TRBJ2-7,few,TGCAGTGCCCCACCCCCCGGGGGAATGGCCTACGAGCAGTACTTC,CSAPPPGGMAYEQYF